A selection of T cell receptor beta chains follows, all from one sample in a study of shared clonotypes between healthy human individuals. The repertoire was sequenced with immunoSEQ multiplex PCR; TCRdb's copy has only in-frame clones and lacks some. The sample has fewer than 600,000 clones; about 85% are singletons. The material sequenced was PBMCs. Receptor source: a woman between 40 and 50 years old in good health. Some clones in this sample may be carry-over from other donors' samples. CDR3s include the opening cysteine and the closing phenylalanine or tryptophan. The order of the fields is J gene, V gene, D gene, clone size, CDR3 protein, CDR3 DNA. The D gene is left open where the match is weak. For some rows the clone size is stated as once, few or many, or as a class when expanded; others skip it.

TRBJ1-1 TRBV2 NA NA CASSGSGRTEAFF TGTGCCAGCAGTGGTAGTGGGCGCACTGAAGCTTTCTTT
TRBJ2-1 TRBV4-3 TRBD2 NA CASSPGLADYNEQFF TGCGCCAGCAGCCCCGGACTAGCGGACTACAATGAGCAGTTCTTC
TRBJ1-1 TRBV2 NA few CASSLTAMNTEAFF TGTGCCAGCAGTCTGACAGCAATGAACACTGAAGCTTTCTTT
TRBJ2-1 TRBV4-2 NA NA CASSQEVLDNEQFF TGTGCCAGCAGCCAAGAGGTTTTAGACAATGAGCAGTTCTTC
TRBJ2-7 TRBV6-1 NA NA CASSPGAGSSYEQYF TGTGCCAGCAGCCCCGGGGCAGGGAGCTCCTACGAGCAGTACTTC
TRBJ2-7 TRBV21-1 NA few CASTTAVKGPDRGFDYEQYF TGTGCCAGCACTACAGCGGTTAAGGGACCCGACAGGGGGTTTGACTACGAGCAGTACTTC
TRBJ2-7 TRBV23-1 NA NA CASSQSYRPWNEQYF TGCGCCAGCAGTCAATCGTACAGACCGTGGAACGAGCAGTACTTC
TRBJ2-5 TRBV7-2 TRBD2 NA CASSLGLAGVEEETQYF TGTGCCAGCAGCTTGGGGCTAGCGGGAGTGGAGGAAGAGACCCAGTACTTC
TRBJ2-1 TRBV4-3 NA NA CASSQDGRRGEQFF TGCGCCAGCAGCCAAGATGGGCGCCGAGGGGAGCAGTTCTTC
TRBJ2-5 TRBV7-2 TRBD2 NA CASSRGSAGGWQETQYF TGTGCCAGCAGCCGAGGGAGCGCGGGAGGGTGGCAAGAGACCCAGTACTTC
TRBJ1-2 TRBV5-1 TRBD1 few CASSPRDRDGYTF TGCGCCAGCAGCCCCCGGGACAGGGATGGCTACACCTTC
TRBJ2-5 TRBV4-1 NA NA CASSQDRGGLEETQYF TGCGCCAGCAGCCAAGATAGGGGGGGGCTTGAGGAGACCCAGTACTTC
TRBJ2-5 TRBV7-6 NA once CASSSNSGVGETQYF TGTGCCAGCAGCTCAAACTCGGGTGTTGGCGAGACCCAGTACTTC
TRBJ1-5 TRBV28 NA NA CASSITLEGSNQPQHF TGTGCCAGCAGTATCACCCTTGAGGGAAGCAATCAGCCCCAGCATTTT
TRBJ1-3 TRBV6-1 NA NA CASGEGAIYF TGTGCCAGCGGGGAAGGCGCCATATATTTT
TRBJ2-7 TRBV5-5 TRBD2 NA CASSPARTSYEQYF TGTGCCAGCAGCCCAGCCCGGACTAGCTACGAGCAGTACTTC
TRBJ2-1 TRBV5-1 TRBD1 NA CASSPQGASYNEQFF TGCGCCAGCAGCCCACAGGGGGCTTCTTACAATGAGCAGTTCTTC
TRBJ1-1 TRBV5-1 TRBD1 NA CASSRQGVNTEAFF TGCGCCAGCAGCAGACAGGGGGTGAACACTGAAGCTTTCTTT
TRBJ2-1 TRBV6-1 NA once CASIAQLGLQFF TGTGCCAGCATCGCCCAGCTGGGGCTCCAGTTCTTC
TRBJ2-1 TRBV6-1 TRBD2 NA CASSGLAGAHEQFF TGTGCCAGCAGTGGCCTAGCGGGAGCCCATGAGCAGTTCTTC
TRBJ2-7 TRBV5-1 NA NA CASSPRGVKGEQYF TGCGCCAGCAGCCCCCGCGGGGTAAAGGGCGAGCAGTACTTC
TRBJ2-1 TRBV23-1 TRBD1 NA CASSQSGDRENEQFF TGCGCCAGCAGTCAATCGGGGGACAGGGAAAATGAGCAGTTCTTC
TRBJ1-2 TRBV10-3 NA few CAISRSQGRDGYTF TGTGCCATCAGTAGGTCCCAGGGCAGGGATGGCTACACCTTC
TRBJ2-5 TRBV11-3 NA NA CASSPGVGETQYF TGTGCCAGCAGCCCAGGAGTGGGAGAGACCCAGTACTTC
TRBJ2-7 TRBV5-8 NA NA CASSPTRWTEQYF TGTGCCAGCAGCCCGACCCGTTGGACCGAGCAGTACTTC
TRBJ2-5 TRBV4-3 NA NA CASSQDTYGETQYF TGCGCCAGCAGCCAAGACACGTACGGCGAGACCCAGTACTTC
TRBJ2-1 TRBV11-3 TRBD2 NA CASSLGLTSGSNEQFF TGTGCCAGCAGCTTAGGGCTGACTAGCGGGAGTAATGAGCAGTTCTTC
TRBJ1-1 TRBV9 NA few CASSVEGGNTEAFF TGTGCCAGCAGCGTAGAAGGCGGGAACACTGAAGCTTTCTTT
TRBJ1-2 TRBV5-1 NA NA CASRPLGQVIGYTF TGCGCCAGCAGGCCCCTCGGTCAGGTGATTGGCTACACCTTC
TRBJ2-1 TRBV19 TRBD1 NA CASSISDRKGRQFF TGTGCCAGTAGTATTTCGGACAGGAAGGGGAGGCAGTTCTTC
TRBJ1-5 TRBV15 NA NA CATSRGAPDRYQPQHF TGTGCCACCAGCAGAGGGGCTCCGGACAGATATCAGCCCCAGCATTTT
TRBJ2-2 TRBV2 TRBD2 once CASTGGSRGGELFF TGTGCCAGCACGGGCGGGAGTAGGGGCGGGGAGCTGTTTTTT
TRBJ2-7 TRBV27 TRBD2 NA CASSTGLGFEQYF TGTGCCAGCAGTACAGGACTAGGTTTCGAGCAGTACTTC
TRBJ1-1 TRBV4-2 NA once CASSRPTGRAEAFF TGTGCCAGCAGCCGTCCCACAGGGAGGGCTGAAGCTTTCTTT
TRBJ2-7 TRBV5-1 NA NA CASSLQAGSYEQYF TGCGCCAGCAGCTTGCAGGCAGGTTCCTACGAGCAGTACTTC
TRBJ1-2 TRBV7-8 NA NA CASSPRGAGIYGYTF TGTGCCAGCAGCCCCCGGGGCGCGGGGATCTATGGCTACACCTTC
TRBJ1-1 TRBV6-1 NA NA CASSEGAANTEAFF TGTGCCAGCAGTGAAGGCGCGGCCAACACTGAAGCTTTCTTT
TRBJ2-7 TRBV18 NA NA CASSPGGFMMSEQYF TGTGCCAGCTCACCAGGGGGTTTTATGATGAGCGAGCAGTACTTC
TRBJ2-2 TRBV4-1 NA NA CASSQSDIVNTGELFF TGCGCCAGCAGCCAATCCGATATTGTAAACACCGGGGAGCTGTTTTTT
TRBJ2-1 TRBV4-3 TRBD2 NA CASSQTSGSIYEQFF TGCGCCAGCAGCCAGACTAGCGGGAGTATTTATGAGCAGTTCTTC
TRBJ2-7 TRBV30 TRBD2 NA CAWSAGLAGYEQYF TGTGCCTGGAGTGCGGGACTAGCGGGCTACGAGCAGTACTTC
TRBJ1-5 TRBV25-1 NA few CASSEGGDDQPQHF TGTGCCAGCAGTGAAGGGGGTGACGATCAGCCCCAGCATTTT
TRBJ1-1 TRBV7-9 NA NA CASSPYGGGTEAFF TGTGCCAGCAGCCCTTACGGGGGGGGCACTGAAGCTTTCTTT
TRBJ1-2 TRBV11-1 NA NA CASSRGGTEANYGYTF TGTGCCAGCAGCCGAGGGGGGACGGAAGCTAACTATGGCTACACCTTC
TRBJ1-1 TRBV6-1 TRBD1 NA CASSPRTGMNTEAFF TGTGCCAGCAGTCCTCGGACAGGGATGAACACTGAAGCTTTCTTT
TRBJ2-7 TRBV19 NA NA CASSIRWDSYEQYF TGTGCCAGTAGTATACGCTGGGACTCCTACGAGCAGTACTTC
TRBJ2-5 TRBV12-2 NA NA CASRSWTSGLQETQHF TGTGCAAGTCGCTCCTGGACTAGCGGTCTCCAAGAGACCCAGCACTTC
TRBJ2-1 TRBV6-6 NA NA CASRSGVIGYNEQFF TGTGCCAGCAGGTCAGGGGTTATTGGTTACAATGAGCAGTTCTTC
TRBJ1-1 TRBV7-9 NA NA CASSLAGGGTEAFF TGTGCCAGCAGCTTAGCCGGTGGGGGCACTGAAGCTTTCTTT
TRBJ1-6 TRBV7-8 TRBD1 NA CASSPGDREFTSPLHF TGTGCCAGCAGCCCAGGGGACAGGGAGTTTACTTCACCCCTCCACTTT
TRBJ2-6 TRBV4-1 NA NA CASSQVRGDSGANVLTF TGCGCCAGCAGCCAGGTACGCGGGGACTCTGGGGCCAACGTCCTGACTTTC
TRBJ2-7 TRBV5-5 NA NA CASSLASQAGEQYF TGTGCCAGCAGCTTGGCAAGCCAGGCGGGGGAGCAGTACTTC
TRBJ1-2 TRBV6-1 TRBD1 NA CASSIGQGVYYGYTF TGTGCCAGCAGTATAGGACAGGGGGTTTACTATGGCTACACCTTC